This T cell receptor (beta chain) was identified in a study of early T cells in non-severe SARS-CoV-2 infection. As for the study in general: The authors sequenced bulk RNA from unsorted whole blood, leaving chains unpaired.

Unique molecular identifiers tagged individual cDNA molecules. Each CDR3 protein gets one entry after TCRdb re-called the 5' RACE reads with MiXCR. This table holds tens of thousands of distinct CDR3 sequences, roughly 15% found once. V gave up 6 bases and J gave up 4 bases; unmatched junction bases: 8. The V gene's germline CDR1 is MNHNY and CDR2 SVGAGI (reference sequence). The CDR3 covers 14 residues. Ten or more counts support this clonotype. The clonotype comes from an adult who was a healthcare worker with PCR-confirmed SARS-CoV-2 infection or an uninfected control (not recorded which). The rearrangement joins TRBV6-6 to TRBJ2-7, with TRBD1 matching over 8 bases. The sequenced sample consisted of whole blood. CDR3 in DNA: TGTGCCAGCAGACCCACCGGACAGGGTTACGAGCAGTACTTC. Protein: CASRPTGQGYEQYF.